This T cell receptor beta chain was sequenced during a study of blood T cell repertoires in COVID-19 (dated by TCRdb to about 2020). Study-wide context: Samples covering the acute and convalescent phases of COVID-19 were provided by collaborators in the United States, Italy and Spain. The prospective study material was composed of cDNA or gDNA derived from T cells, B-cell-depleted T cells, or PBMCs. The dataset comprised deeply sampled blood TCRbeta repertoires from subjects exposed to, actively infected with, or recovered from COVID-19. The repertoires were released in a freely available public database meant as a resource for research on the immune response to SARS-CoV-2. Samples were obtained from the ongoing ImmuneRACE study (first 160 participants) and from over a thousand subjects provided by 6 global collaborators. A de-identified subject ID, COVID-19 status, age in years and sex were almost always included in the sample metadata. Where HLA class I and class II types were available, the types were taken from metadata supplied by the sample provider, not from assay-based typing. Broader findings and caveats from the paper: The amount of clinical and demographic metadata varied by source and participant and was provided uncurated.

TCRbeta CDR3 regions were amplified from genomic DNA using the immunoSEQ Assay, a bias-controlled multiplex PCR. The paper's processing steps were these. Nucleated cell counts per sample were estimated from amplification of reference gene primers within the assay. Sequence reads were collapsed and filtered to measure the absolute abundance of every unique TCRbeta CDR3 rearrangement. For each sample, productive Simpson clonality was calculated as the square root of Simpson's diversity index across productive rearrangements. This immuneACCESS table, as held by TCRdb, lists in-frame sequences with V and J called but not all clones. Of the missing ones, under half trace to an unresolved V gene in checked studies; the others have no known cause. V and J calls and clone size follow that table, whereas D and trimming were derived from the DNA. The sample profile shows 200,000 to 250,000 clones; around 90% of them were found once. Of the sample, 10% to 14% falls within the top ten clones.

Enrolling through a virtual design, the prospective study's participants ranged in age from roughly 18 to 100 years and lived across 24 United States geographic areas. Cohort assignment in the prospective study relied on participant-reported clinical history from a screening survey and a study questionnaire. Recovered participants in ImmuneRACE Cohort 3 were defined as having two consecutive negative NP/OP PCR tests, clearance from a healthcare professional, or resolution of symptoms. In the prospective study, mobile phlebotomists collected whole blood, serum and a nasopharyngeal or oropharyngeal swab from each participant. Participants in the prospective study had the option to provide additional blood draws and questionnaires over a roughly 2-month period. Before DNA extraction, prospective study blood samples were shipped either frozen or at room temperature. Worth noting for this clone: The clone's antigen remains unknown. The record has no base qualities; no much larger clone is one base away.

Relative to germline, V is missing 4 bases and J is missing 7 bases, with 9 bases of the junction outside any gene match. The CDR3 measures 15 amino acids from cysteine to phenylalanine. Just CDR3 DNA is preserved here, 45 bases in frame from base 1. CDR1 SGHKS and CDR2 YYEKEE are derived from the germline V gene (reference sequence). Sample: PBMCs or T cells enriched from blood (not recorded which). The receptor was isolated from a man aged 25 to 45 who had recovered from COVID-19. The chain is encoded by TRBV5-5 joined to TRBJ1-4, with TRBD1 identical over 8 junction bases. CDR3 protein: CASSDTRGLVEKLFF. The nucleotide sequence reads as follows: TGTGCCAGCAGCGATACCAGGGGGCTAGTTGAAAAACTGTTTTTT.